Sequencing of this T cell receptor (beta chain) was carried out in a study of T-cell reconstitution after alpha-beta-depleted transplantation in children. Preparing the TCRbeta library involved the use of unique molecular identifiers. TCRdb redid the calling of the PCR reads with MiXCR, one entry per CDR3 protein. The sample yields approximately 390,000 distinct CDR3 sequences, roughly 10% seen once. This CDR3 spans 14 amino acids. V lost 4 bases to trimming and J lost 6 bases; unmatched junction nucleotides: 7. The germline V gene has CDR1 DFQATT and CDR2 SNEGSKA (reference sequence). Sequencing used PBMCs from the stem cell graft donor, obtained from the stem cell graft. V and J are TRBV20-1 and TRBJ2-1; 9 nucleotides match TRBD1. This clonotype was obtained from a human donor who donated a stem cell graft to a child with acute myeloid leukemia. The CDR3 protein is CSANDRGTLNEQFF. The DNA for the CDR3 is TGCAGTGCTAACGACAGGGGGACTCTCAATGAGCAGTTCTTC.